This T cell receptor beta chain originates from a study of vaccination and CD4 T cells after COVID-19. On the study more broadly: Convalescent patients gave post-COVID blood a median about 100 days post-diagnosis, range 35 to 161. Researchers treated cells with overlapping spike peptides taken from SARS-CoV-2, HCoV-NL63, HCoV-OC43 and HCoV-229E.

Sample treatment: approximately 11-day PBMC culture with coronavirus spike peptide pools or control peptides (ViraFEST assay). Once peptide pools had expanded antigen-specific T cells, ViraFEST sequenced TCRs. Dates of positive PCR ran from March to December 2020, before US Alpha, Beta and Delta variants. The Oncomine TCR Beta short-read assay sequenced DNA from cultured CD4+ T cells. MiXCR was run by TCRdb on the PCR reads, yielding one entry per CDR3 protein. The data hold some 10,000 distinct CDR3 sequences, with 50% to 80% observed a single time. This clonotype was counted only a few times. Antigen specificity is unknown. CDR1 is SGHNT and CDR2 is YYREEE in the germline V gene (reference sequence). The CDR3 sequence is 16 residues long. The V gene end was trimmed by 7 bases and the J gene end by 3 bases; junction bases not matched to a gene: 14.

This rearrangement joins TRBV5-4 to TRBJ2-7; the match to TRBD1 covers 9 bases. This TCR was recovered from a human donor who had recovered from COVID-19. Sequenced: CD4+ T cells from blood, cultured in vitro. The CDR3 coding sequence is TGTGCCAGCGGTGGAGGGATGGGGACAGGGATCTACGAGCAGTACTTC. This gives the protein CASGGGMGTGIYEQYF.